The clone carrying this TCR beta chain was counted between two and nine times. What it recognizes is unknown. Alongside a J-beta primer mix, a sample-barcoded 5' primer served in a second PCR lasting 7 to 11 cycles. TCRdb re-called the 5' RACE reads through MiXCR, storing one row per CDR3 protein. In the table there are 710,000 or so distinct CDR3 sequences, about 24% of which are singletons. The entry originates in a study of blood T cells in healthy people across ages. The sample providers were healthy Caucasian people from Russia, aged roughly 6 to 100. Whole-study findings and limits: A conclusive naive versus antigen-experienced comparison was prevented by the unsorted PBMCs.

Per the germline V gene, CDR1 is MNHEY and CDR2 is SMNVEV (reference sequence). The length of the CDR3 is 14 residues. Sequencing input: blood. The rearrangement joins TRBV27 to TRBJ2-7; possibly TRBD2 for D (6 bases). The J call is uncertain, as TRBJ2-1 better fits the DNA end. The sequence came from a man in his 70s in good health. CDR3 residues: CASSLGAGRGEQFF. The CDR3 coding sequence is TGTGCCAGCAGTTTAGGGGCGGGAAGGGGTGAGCAGTTCTTC.